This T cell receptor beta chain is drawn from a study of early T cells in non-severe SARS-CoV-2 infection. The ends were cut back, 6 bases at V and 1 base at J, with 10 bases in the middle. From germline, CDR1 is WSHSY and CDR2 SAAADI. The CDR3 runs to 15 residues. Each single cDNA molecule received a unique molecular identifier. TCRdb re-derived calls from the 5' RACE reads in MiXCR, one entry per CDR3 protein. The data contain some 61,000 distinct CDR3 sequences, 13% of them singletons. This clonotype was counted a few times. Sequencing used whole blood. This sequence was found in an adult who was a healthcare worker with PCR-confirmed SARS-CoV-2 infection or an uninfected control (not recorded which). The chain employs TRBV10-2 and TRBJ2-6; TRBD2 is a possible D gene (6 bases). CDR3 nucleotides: TGCGCCAGCAGGGGGGGAACTTCTGGGGCCAACGTCCTGACTTTC. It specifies CASRGGTSGANVLTF.